Following are 4 T cell receptor beta chains from one sample sequenced in a study of blood T cell repertoires in COVID-19. The data were produced by immunoSEQ multiplex PCR, yet TCRdb's version contains in-frame clones alone and is incomplete. The repertoire holds some 500,000 clones, with approximately 88% as singletons. The sample taken for sequencing was peripheral blood. The receptors originated from a woman between 50 and 59 years old with COVID-19, enrolled during active disease.

The chain recombines TRBV4-2 with TRBJ2-7; a possible D gene is TRBD1 (6 bases). Trimming removed 3 bases from V and 2 bases from J, with 14 bases in between. CDR3 length: 15 residues. Per the germline V gene, CDR1 is LGHNA and CDR2 is YNFKEQ. CDR3 sequence: CASSQHRDTTYEQYF. CDR3 bases: TGTGCCAGCAGCCAGCACCGGGACACTACCTACGAGCAGTACTTC.

In its sample, this clone was seen once. This chain joins TRBV12-2 and TRBJ2-1; the D call of TRBD2 is as the table states it, not checked on the DNA. TRBV12-2 is a pseudogene. This CDR3 is 16 amino acids long. The CDR3 here is CASRLTGRGGLDEQFF. The CDR3 coding sequence is TGTGCAAGTCGCTTAACCGGGCGGGGGGGCTTGGATGAGCAGTTCTTC.

The rearrangement links TRBV6-5 to TRBJ1-1; D not certain. The germline CDR1 and CDR2 sequences are MNHEY and SVGAGI. This CDR3 has 13 amino acids. V dropped 6 bases and J dropped 3 bases, with 11 bases sitting between them. This CDR3 is CASSSMMDTEAFF. The CDR3 DNA sequence: TGTGCCAGCAGCAGTATGATGGACACTGAAGCTTTCTTT.

This clone was counted between two and nine times. The sample holds other DNA sequences that translate to the same CDR3. The chain is built from TRBV11-2 and TRBJ1-1; D uncertain. V dropped 5 bases and J dropped 0 bases, with 7 bases sitting between them. Germline V gives CDR1 SGHAT, CDR2 FQNNGV. The CDR3 runs 13 residues. CDR3 nucleotides: TGTGCCAGCAGCCTGCAGGTGAACACTGAAGCTTTCTTT. It is translated as CASSLQVNTEAFF.